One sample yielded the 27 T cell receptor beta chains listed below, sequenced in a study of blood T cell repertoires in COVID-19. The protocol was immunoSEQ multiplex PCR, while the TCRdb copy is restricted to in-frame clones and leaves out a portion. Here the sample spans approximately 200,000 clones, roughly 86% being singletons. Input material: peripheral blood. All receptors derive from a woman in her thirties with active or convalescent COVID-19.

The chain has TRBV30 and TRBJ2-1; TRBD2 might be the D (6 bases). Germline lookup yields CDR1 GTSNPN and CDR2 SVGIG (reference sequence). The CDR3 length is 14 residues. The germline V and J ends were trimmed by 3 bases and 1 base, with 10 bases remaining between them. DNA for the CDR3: TGTGCCTGGAGCCCGGGGAGGTCCTACAATGAGCAGTTCTTC. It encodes CAWSPGRSYNEQFF.

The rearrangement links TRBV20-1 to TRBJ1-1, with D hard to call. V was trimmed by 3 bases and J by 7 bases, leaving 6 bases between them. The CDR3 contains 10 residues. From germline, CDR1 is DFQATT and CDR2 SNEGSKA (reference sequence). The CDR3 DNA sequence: TGCAGTGCTAGGCAGGATGAAGCTTTCTTT. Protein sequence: CSARQDEAFF.

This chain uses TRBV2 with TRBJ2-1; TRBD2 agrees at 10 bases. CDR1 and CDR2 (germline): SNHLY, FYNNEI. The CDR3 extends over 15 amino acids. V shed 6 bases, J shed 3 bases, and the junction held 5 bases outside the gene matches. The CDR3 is CASSATSGDYNEQFF. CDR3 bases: TGTGCCAGCAGCGCCACTAGCGGGGACTACAATGAGCAGTTCTTC.

CDR3 nucleotides: TGTGCCATCAGTGAAAGGGGCGGCTATGGCTACACCTTC. Translation: CAISERGGYGYTF. V is TRBV10-3 and J is TRBJ1-2; maybe TRBD1 (5 bases). V lost 3 bases to trimming and J lost 4 bases, with 9 bases between them. The CDR3 has 13 amino acids. Germline values: CDR1 ENHRY, CDR2 SYGVKD.

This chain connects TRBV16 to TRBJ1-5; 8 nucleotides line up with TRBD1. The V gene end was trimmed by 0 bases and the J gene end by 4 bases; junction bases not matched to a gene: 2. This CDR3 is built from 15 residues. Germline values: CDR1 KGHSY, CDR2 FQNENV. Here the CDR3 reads CASSQSRQGNQPQHF. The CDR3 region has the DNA TGTGCCAGCAGCCAATCGCGACAGGGGAATCAGCCCCAGCATTTT.

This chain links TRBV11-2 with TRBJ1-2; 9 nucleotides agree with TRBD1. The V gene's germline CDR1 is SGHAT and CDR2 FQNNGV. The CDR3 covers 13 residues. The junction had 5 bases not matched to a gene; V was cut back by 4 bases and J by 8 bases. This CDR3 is CASSSQGARGYTF. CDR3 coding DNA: TGTGCCAGCAGCTCACAGGGGGCGCGAGGCTACACCTTC.

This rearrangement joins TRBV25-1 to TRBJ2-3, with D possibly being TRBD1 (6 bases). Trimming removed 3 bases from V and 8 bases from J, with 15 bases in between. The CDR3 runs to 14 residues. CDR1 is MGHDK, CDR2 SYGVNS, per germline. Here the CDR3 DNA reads TGTGCCAGCAGTGAGAGGGGAACAGGGCTTACGCAGTATTTT. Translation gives CASSERGTGLTQYF.

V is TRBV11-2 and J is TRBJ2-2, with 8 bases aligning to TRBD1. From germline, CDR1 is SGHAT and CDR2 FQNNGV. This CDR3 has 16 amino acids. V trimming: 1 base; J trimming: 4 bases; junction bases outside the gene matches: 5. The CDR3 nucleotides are TGTGCCAGCAGCTTAGTCAGGGGGCGCATCACCGGGGAGCTGTTTTTT. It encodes CASSLVRGRITGELFF.

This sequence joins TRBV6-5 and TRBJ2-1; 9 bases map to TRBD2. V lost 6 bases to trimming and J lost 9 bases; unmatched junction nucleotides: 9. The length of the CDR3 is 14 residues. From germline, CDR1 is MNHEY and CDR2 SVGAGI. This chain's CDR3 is CASRWAPTSGEQFF. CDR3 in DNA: TGTGCCAGCAGATGGGCACCGACTAGCGGTGAGCAGTTCTTC.

The CDR3 DNA reads TGTGCCAGCACGACAGGGAGGTTGAACACTGAAGCTTTCTTT. It specifies CASTTGRLNTEAFF. The V and J genes are TRBV2 and TRBJ1-1, with 7 bases lining up with TRBD1. Germline assignment: CDR1 SNHLY and CDR2 FYNNEI. The CDR3 sequence is 14 residues long. The V gene end was trimmed by 7 bases and the J gene end by 0 bases; junction bases not matched to a gene: 5.

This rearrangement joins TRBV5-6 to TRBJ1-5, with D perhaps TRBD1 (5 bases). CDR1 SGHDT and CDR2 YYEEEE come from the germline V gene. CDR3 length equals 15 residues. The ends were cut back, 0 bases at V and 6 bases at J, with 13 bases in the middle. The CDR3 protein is CASSLGQSRSQPQHF. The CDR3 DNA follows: TGTGCCAGCAGCTTGGGACAGTCTCGGAGTCAGCCCCAGCATTTT.

The chain's CDR3 is CASSVAISGRNTDTQYF. The CDR3 region has the DNA TGTGCCAGCAGCGTGGCGATTAGCGGGAGAAATACAGATACGCAGTATTTT. The chain uses TRBV9 and TRBJ2-3; 9 bases fit TRBD2. The J segment lost 3 bases and the V segment lost 2 bases, leaving 10 bases of the junction unmatched. The CDR3 extends over 17 amino acids. Germline lookup yields CDR1 SGDLS and CDR2 YYNGEE.

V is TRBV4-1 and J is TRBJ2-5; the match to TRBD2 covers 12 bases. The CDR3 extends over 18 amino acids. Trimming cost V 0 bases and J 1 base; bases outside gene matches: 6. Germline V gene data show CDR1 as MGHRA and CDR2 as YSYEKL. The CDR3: CASSQELGLAGPQETQYF. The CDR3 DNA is TGCGCCAGCAGCCAAGAGTTGGGACTAGCGGGCCCCCAAGAGACCCAGTACTTC.

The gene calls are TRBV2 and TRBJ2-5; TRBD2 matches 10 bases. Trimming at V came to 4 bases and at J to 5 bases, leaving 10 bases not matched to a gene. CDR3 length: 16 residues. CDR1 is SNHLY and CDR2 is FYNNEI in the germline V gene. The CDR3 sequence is CASSAIASGRKETQYF. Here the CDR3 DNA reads TGTGCCAGCAGTGCGATCGCTAGCGGGAGAAAGGAGACCCAGTACTTC.

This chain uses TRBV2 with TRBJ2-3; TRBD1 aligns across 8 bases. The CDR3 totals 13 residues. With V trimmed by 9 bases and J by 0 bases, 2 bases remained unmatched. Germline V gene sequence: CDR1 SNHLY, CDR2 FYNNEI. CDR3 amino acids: CARRTGSTDTQYF. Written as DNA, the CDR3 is TGTGCCAGGCGGACAGGGAGCACAGATACGCAGTATTTT.

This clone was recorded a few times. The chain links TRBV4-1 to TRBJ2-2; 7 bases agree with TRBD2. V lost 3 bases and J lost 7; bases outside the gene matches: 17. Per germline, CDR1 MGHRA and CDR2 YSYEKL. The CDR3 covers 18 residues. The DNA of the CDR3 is TGCGCCAGCAGCCATCAAGTCCCTCGGGGGAGGGAGGTCGGGGAGCTGTTTTTT. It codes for CASSHQVPRGREVGELFF.

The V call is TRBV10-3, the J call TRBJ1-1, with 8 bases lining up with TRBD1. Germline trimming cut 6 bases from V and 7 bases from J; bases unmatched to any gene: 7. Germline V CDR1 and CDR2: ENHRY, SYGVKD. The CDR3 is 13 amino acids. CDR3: CAISPDRGGEAFF. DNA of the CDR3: TGTGCCATCAGCCCTGACAGGGGAGGTGAAGCTTTCTTT.

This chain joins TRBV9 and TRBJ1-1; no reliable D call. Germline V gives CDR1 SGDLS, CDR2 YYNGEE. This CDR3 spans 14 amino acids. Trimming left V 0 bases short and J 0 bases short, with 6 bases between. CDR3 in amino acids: CASSVERVNTEAFF. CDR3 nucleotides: TGTGCCAGCAGCGTAGAGCGGGTGAACACTGAAGCTTTCTTT.

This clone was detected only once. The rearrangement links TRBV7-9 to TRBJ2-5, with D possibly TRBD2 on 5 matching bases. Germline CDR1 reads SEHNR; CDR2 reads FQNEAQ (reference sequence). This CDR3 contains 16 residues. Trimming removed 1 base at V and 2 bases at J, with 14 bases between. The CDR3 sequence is CASSLVRGTAQETQYF. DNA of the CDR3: TGTGCCAGCAGCTTAGTTCGGGGTACGGCACAAGAGACCCAGTACTTC.

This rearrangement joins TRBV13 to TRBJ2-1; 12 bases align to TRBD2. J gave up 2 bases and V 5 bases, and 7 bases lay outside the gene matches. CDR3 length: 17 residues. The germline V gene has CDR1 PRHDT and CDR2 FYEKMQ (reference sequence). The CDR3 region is CASSREGTSGPYNEQFF. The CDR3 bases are TGTGCCAGCAGCCGAGAAGGGACTAGCGGGCCCTACAATGAGCAGTTCTTC.

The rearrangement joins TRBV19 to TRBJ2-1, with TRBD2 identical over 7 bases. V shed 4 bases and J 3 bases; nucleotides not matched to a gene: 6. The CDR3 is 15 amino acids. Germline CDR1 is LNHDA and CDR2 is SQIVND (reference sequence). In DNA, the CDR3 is TGTGCCAGTAGTACGACGGGGGGAGGCTACAATGAGCAGTTCTTC. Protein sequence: CASSTTGGGYNEQFF.

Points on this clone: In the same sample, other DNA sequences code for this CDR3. CDR3 DNA: TGTGCCAGCAGTTTAGGAACGGGATCGAGCACAGATACGCAGTATTTT. This codes for CASSLGTGSSTDTQYF. V and J are TRBV27 and TRBJ2-3; tentatively, D is TRBD2 (5 bases). This CDR3 is 16 amino acids long. Trimming shortened V by 2 bases and J by 0 bases, and 12 bases separated the two germline ends. Per germline, CDR1 MNHEY and CDR2 SMNVEV (reference sequence).

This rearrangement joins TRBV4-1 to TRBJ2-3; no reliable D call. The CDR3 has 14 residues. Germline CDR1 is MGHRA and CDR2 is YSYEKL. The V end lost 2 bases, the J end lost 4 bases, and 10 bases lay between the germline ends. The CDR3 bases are TGCGCCAGCAGCCAATGGCTCGCGGCAGATACGCAGTATTTT. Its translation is CASSQWLAADTQYF.

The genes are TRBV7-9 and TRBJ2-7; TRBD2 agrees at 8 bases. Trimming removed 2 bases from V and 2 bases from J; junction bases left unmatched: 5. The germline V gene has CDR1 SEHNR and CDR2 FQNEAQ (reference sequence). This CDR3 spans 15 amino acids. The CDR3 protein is CASSLRGGGTYEQYF. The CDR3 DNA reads TGTGCCAGCAGCTTACGGGGGGGCGGTACCTACGAGCAGTACTTC. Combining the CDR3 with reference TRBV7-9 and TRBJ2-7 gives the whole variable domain DTGVSQNPRHKITKRGQNVTFRCDPISEHNRLYWYRQTLGQGPEFLTYFQNEAQLEKSRLLSDRFSAERPKGSFSTLEIQRTEQGDSAMYLCASSLRGGGTYEQYFGPGTRLTVT.

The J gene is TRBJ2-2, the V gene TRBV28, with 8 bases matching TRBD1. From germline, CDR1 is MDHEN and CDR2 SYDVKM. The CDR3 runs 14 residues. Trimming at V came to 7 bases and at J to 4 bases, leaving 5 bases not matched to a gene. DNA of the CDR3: TGTGCCAGCAATACAGGGGGGAGCACCGGGGAGCTGTTTTTT. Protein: CASNTGGSTGELFF.

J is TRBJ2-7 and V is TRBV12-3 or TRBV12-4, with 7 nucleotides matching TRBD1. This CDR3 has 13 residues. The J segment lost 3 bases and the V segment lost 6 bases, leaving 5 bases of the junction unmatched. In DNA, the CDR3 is TGTGCCAGCAGCCGACAGGGATTCTACGAGCAGTACTTC. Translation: CASSRQGFYEQYF.

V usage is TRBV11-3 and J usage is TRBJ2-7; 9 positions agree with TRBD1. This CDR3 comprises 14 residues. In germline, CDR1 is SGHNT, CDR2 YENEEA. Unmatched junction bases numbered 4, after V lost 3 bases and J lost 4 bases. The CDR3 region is CASSLDRGRYEQYF. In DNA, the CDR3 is TGTGCCAGCAGCTTGGACAGGGGCAGATACGAGCAGTACTTC.